One and the same sample provided the 30 T cell receptor beta chains below, sequenced in a study of early T cells in non-severe SARS-CoV-2 infection. Via MiXCR, TCRdb re-called the 5' RACE reads, giving one row per CDR3 protein. The table lists about 63,000 distinct CDR3 sequences, around 13% of them singletons, with around 4.5% in the top ten. Sequenced sample: whole blood. These receptors originate from an adult who was a healthcare worker with PCR-confirmed SARS-CoV-2 infection or an uninfected control (not recorded which).

This clonotype was counted many times. This chain joins TRBV6-6 and TRBJ2-2; TRBD1 aligns across 8 bases. The CDR3 is made up of 16 amino acids. J lost 7 bases, V lost 5 bases, and 12 bases had no gene match. The germline V gene encodes CDR1 MNHNY and CDR2 SVGAGI (reference sequence). CDR3 sequence (DNA): TGTGCCAGCAGTCCCAGGGCCAGGGGGCTTGGCGGGGAGCTGTTTTTT. This codes for CASSPRARGLGGELFF.

This chain uses TRBV21-1 with TRBJ2-7; the listed D gene, TRBD1, was not tested against the DNA. TRBV21-1 is designated a pseudogene. The length of the CDR3 is 14 residues. In DNA form, the CDR3 reads TGTGCCACTATCCCAGGGGGGGGTCTCTACGAGCAGTACTTC. This translates into CATIPGGGLYEQYF.

The V gene is TRBV5-8, the J gene TRBJ2-7, with 7 positions matching TRBD1. The CDR3 is made up of 15 amino acids. Per the germline V gene, CDR1 is SGHTS and CDR2 is YDEGEE. Trimming cost V 3 bases and J 6 bases; bases outside gene matches: 12. Here the CDR3 DNA reads TGTGCCAGCAGCTCCCGAGGGGGCGCTCGGGGCGAGCAGTACTTC. This sequence encodes CASSSRGGARGEQYF.

Many counts were recorded for this clonotype. The chain links TRBV3-1 to TRBJ1-2; 7 nucleotides agree with TRBD1. Germline V gene lookup returns CDR1 LGHDT and CDR2 YNNKEL (reference sequence). The CDR3 loop spans 14 amino acids. V trimming: 0 bases; J trimming: 4 bases; junction bases outside the gene matches: 2. The chain's CDR3 is CASSQDYRGYGYTF. CDR3 sequence (DNA): TGTGCCAGCAGCCAAGATTACAGGGGCTATGGCTACACCTTC.

This clonotype occurred many times. CDR3 coding DNA: TGTGCCAGCAGCTTATTCGGAAGGGACTATGGCTACACCTTC. It yields the protein CASSLFGRDYGYTF. The V gene is TRBV7-6, the J gene TRBJ1-2; unclear D gene. The germline gives CDR1 SGHVS, CDR2 FNYEAQ. The length of the CDR3 is 14 residues. V shed 2 bases and J shed 3 bases, with 10 bases lying between them.

This clonotype was observed a handful of times. The CDR3 nucleotides are TGTGCCAGCAGTCGGCGACAAGGCCGGAATTCACCCCTCCACTTT. Its translation is CASSRRQGRNSPLHF. The V gene is TRBV12-3 or TRBV12-4, the J gene TRBJ1-6; D remains ambiguous. The CDR3 is 15 amino acids. V lost 5 bases, J lost 7 bases, and 15 bases lay in between.

In this sample, this clonotype turned up a few times. The chain carries TRBV19 and TRBJ2-3; the match to TRBD2 covers 8 bases. With 5 bases clipped from V and 6 bases from J, the junction kept 19 bases outside the gene matches. This CDR3 spans 18 amino acids. Germline CDR1 LNHDA, CDR2 SQIVND (reference sequence). The CDR3 reads CASSPKPAKAGAGDTQYF. The CDR3 DNA reads as TGTGCCAGTAGTCCGAAGCCCGCCAAAGCGGGGGCCGGGGATACGCAGTATTTT.

The sample holds many counts of this clonotype. The rearrangement links TRBV24-1 to TRBJ2-2; 9 bases align to TRBD1. The CDR3 is 15 residues long. V was pared by 7 bases and J by 0 bases, with 2 bases of the junction left unmatched. Germline assignment: CDR1 KGHDR and CDR2 SFDVKD. The CDR3 DNA is TGTGCCACCAGGTGGACAGGGGCGAACACCGGGGAGCTGTTTTTT. Translated, it gives CATRWTGANTGELFF.

This clonotype was counted at least ten times. CDR3 region: CSAGGQGLGNQPQHF. The DNA for the CDR3 is TGCAGTGCCGGGGGACAGGGATTGGGCAATCAGCCCCAGCATTTT. The rearrangement links TRBV20-1 to TRBJ1-5, with 9 bases fitting TRBD1. This CDR3 spans 15 amino acids. With V trimmed by 6 bases and J by 2 bases, 8 bases remained unmatched. Germline CDR1 is DFQATT and CDR2 is SNEGSKA (reference sequence).

This clonotype was counted a few times. The chain uses TRBV20-1 and TRBJ2-7; D uncertain. The CDR3 is 16 residues long. Germline-derived CDR1 and CDR2 are DFQATT and SNEGSKA (reference sequence). The V gene lost 6 bases and the J gene lost 5 bases, with 26 bases spanning the gap. DNA of the CDR3: TGCAGTGCCCCAGCATTCTCCAGCCAAAATCGGGACGAGCAGTACTTC. Its protein is CSAPAFSSQNRDEQYF.

J is TRBJ1-5 and V is TRBV20-1; D is possibly TRBD1 (6 bases). CDR1 is DFQATT, CDR2 SNEGSKA, per germline (reference sequence). This CDR3 is built from 12 residues. V gave up 5 bases and J gave up 6 bases, with 11 bases separating them. The CDR3 DNA reads as TGCAGTGCTCAGCTGACAGGTCAGCCCCAGCATTTT. It is translated as CSAQLTGQPQHF.

This clonotype was observed a handful of times. The chain carries TRBV5-1 and TRBJ2-1; D is possibly TRBD1 (5 bases). The V end lost 4 bases, the J end lost 4 bases, and 9 bases lay between the germline ends. Germline V gives CDR1 SGHRS, CDR2 YFSETQ. CDR3 length: 13 residues. In DNA form, the CDR3 reads TGCGCCAGCAGCGCGAACAGGTACAATGAGCAGTTCTTC. Translation gives CASSANRYNEQFF.

Ten or more counts support this clonotype. V is TRBV7-2 and J is TRBJ2-5, with D perhaps matching TRBD1 (6 bases). CDR1 SGHTA and CDR2 FQGNSA come from the germline V gene. Between the trimmed V and J ends, which lost 8 bases and 4 bases, there was a span of 14 bases. The CDR3 length is 13 residues. This CDR3 is CASRPGDRETQYF. The CDR3 DNA reads TGTGCCAGCCGACCAGGGGATCGAGAGACCCAGTACTTC.

This clonotype has only a few counts. The rearrangement uses TRBV11-2 and TRBJ1-1; 9 bases match TRBD1. This CDR3 contains 15 residues. V lost 4 bases, J lost 0 bases, and 3 bases stayed unmatched. Germline V gene sequence: CDR1 SGHAT, CDR2 FQNNGV. This CDR3 reads CASSYGQGLNTEAFF. The DNA for the CDR3 is TGTGCCAGCAGCTACGGACAGGGGTTGAACACTGAAGCTTTCTTT.

This chain joins TRBV3-1 and TRBJ1-1, with D unresolved. The V gene lost 1 base and the J gene lost 5 bases, with 8 bases spanning the gap. From germline, CDR1 is LGHDT and CDR2 YNNKEL (reference sequence). CDR3 length equals 13 residues. The CDR3, as DNA: TGTGCCAGCAGCCAAGGAGGGTGGACTGAAGCTTTCTTT. It is translated as CASSQGGWTEAFF.

This clonotype was recorded at least ten times. The CDR3 nucleotides are TGTGCCAGCAGCTTAAGGGACAGCGACGAGCAGTACTTC. Protein sequence: CASSLRDSDEQYF. The chain links TRBV7-2 to TRBJ2-7; 7 nucleotides align to TRBD1. The CDR3 totals 13 residues. Losses at the gene ends were 2 bases for V and 5 bases for J; bases not matched to a gene: 3. The germline V gene encodes CDR1 SGHTA and CDR2 FQGNSA.

This clonotype was found a few times. The chain couples TRBV5-1 to TRBJ1-1, with D possibly matching TRBD1 (6 bases). The germline V and J ends were trimmed by 2 bases and 0 bases, with 11 bases remaining between them. This CDR3 has 15 residues. Germline V gives CDR1 SGHRS, CDR2 YFSETQ. In nucleotides, the CDR3 is TGCGCCAGCAGCTTCGCAGGGGCGGTGAACACTGAAGCTTTCTTT. Amino acid sequence: CASSFAGAVNTEAFF.

This clonotype came up a few times. The chain has TRBV20-1 and TRBJ2-7; weak D call: TRBD1 (5 bases). V was cut by 3 bases and J by 6 bases, with 15 bases left in between. The CDR3 has 13 residues. Germline CDR1 and CDR2: DFQATT and SNEGSKA (reference sequence). The CDR3 nucleotides are TGCAGTGCTAGCAGGGAACCCATGAGCGAGCAGTACTTC. It codes for CSASREPMSEQYF.

The chain uses TRBV6-5 and TRBJ1-1, with no clear D. This CDR3 comprises 16 residues. Trimming took 0 bases from V and 0 from J, leaving 11 bases between them. Germline loops: CDR1 MNHEY, CDR2 SVGAGI. CDR3 in amino acids: CASSYSNAGVNTEAFF. CDR3 nucleotides: TGTGCCAGCAGTTACTCGAATGCAGGCGTGAACACTGAAGCTTTCTTT.

This clonotype was detected many times. The V call is TRBV11-2, the J call TRBJ2-1; D gene uncertain. The CDR3 covers 12 residues. CDR1 and CDR2 from the germline V gene are SGHAT and FQNNGV. V lost 5 bases and J 10 bases, leaving 12 bases between the germline ends. CDR3 residues: CASSPLIQEQFF. The CDR3 DNA is TGTGCCAGCAGCCCCTTGATACAAGAGCAGTTCTTC.

In its sample, this clonotype was seen many times. This chain connects TRBV29-1 to TRBJ1-2; the D is unclear. Trimming removed 4 bases from V and 1 base from J, with 7 bases in between. The CDR3 runs 12 residues. CDR1 SQVTM and CDR2 ANQGSEA come from the germline V gene. CDR3 amino acids: CSVVGNNYGYTF. The CDR3 DNA is TGCAGCGTTGTGGGTAATAACTATGGCTACACCTTC.

The genes are TRBV20-1 and TRBJ2-7; D possibly corresponds to TRBD2 (6 bases). CDR3 length: 12 amino acids. Germline V lookup: CDR1 DFQATT, CDR2 SNEGSKA (reference sequence). The ends were cut back, 6 bases at V and 5 bases at J, with 14 bases in the middle. As DNA, the CDR3 is TGCAGTGCAAACCGAGGAGGGGACGAGCAGTACTTC. The encoded protein is CSANRGGDEQYF.

This clonotype was seen only a few times. The V gene is TRBV7-8, the J gene TRBJ2-2; D gene uncertain. In germline, CDR1 is SGHVS, CDR2 FQNEAQ. Trimming took off 2 bases at V and 3 bases at J, with 4 bases between the two ends. The CDR3 extends over 13 amino acids. CDR3 in DNA: TGTGCCAGCAGCTTAATGGACACCGGGGAGCTGTTTTTT. Amino acids: CASSLMDTGELFF.

The rearrangement joins TRBV5-5 to TRBJ2-7; the D is unclear. V lost 3 bases, J lost 0 bases, and 10 bases lay in between. Germline CDR1 is SGHKS and CDR2 is YYEKEE (reference sequence). The CDR3 length is 14 residues. The CDR3 sequence is CASSYPGSSYEQYF. Here the CDR3 DNA reads TGTGCCAGCAGCTATCCGGGTAGCTCCTACGAGCAGTACTTC.

This clonotype has at least ten counts. The chain employs TRBV27 and TRBJ2-7, with D tentatively TRBD1 (6 bases). Germline CDR1 is MNHEY and CDR2 is SMNVEV (reference sequence). The CDR3 contains 14 residues. The ends were cut back, 7 bases at V and 4 bases at J, with 17 bases in the middle. The CDR3 sequence: CASKQSGVDYEQYF. The CDR3 DNA reads TGTGCCAGCAAGCAGTCAGGGGTTGATTACGAGCAGTACTTC.

The rearrangement uses TRBV7-9 and TRBJ2-5; 8 bases are shared with TRBD1. Trimming cost V 5 bases and J 4 bases; bases outside gene matches: 9. The CDR3 has 15 amino acids. Germline loops: CDR1 SEHNR, CDR2 FQNEAQ (reference sequence). The CDR3: CASSVFGQGPETQYF. CDR3 sequence (DNA): TGTGCCAGCAGCGTTTTCGGACAGGGCCCAGAGACCCAGTACTTC.

This clonotype was counted many times. V and J are TRBV27 and TRBJ2-7; 11 positions match TRBD1. The CDR3 is made up of 18 amino acids. Trimming cost V 5 bases and J 6 bases; bases outside gene matches: 18. Per the germline V gene, CDR1 is MNHEY and CDR2 is SMNVEV (reference sequence). In nucleotides, the CDR3 is TGTGCCAGCAGTCCCGGGGACAGGGGGGGATATCTGCCCCTCGAGCAGTACTTC. Translation gives CASSPGDRGGYLPLEQYF.

The chain employs TRBV3-1 and TRBJ1-3, with D possibly TRBD1 on 6 matching bases. V was clipped by 5 bases and J by 5 bases, with 10 bases between them. Germline V CDR1 and CDR2: LGHDT, YNNKEL (reference sequence). The CDR3 covers 13 residues. The CDR3 protein is CASSEGHRNTIYF. The CDR3 DNA sequence: TGTGCCAGCAGCGAGGGACACCGAAACACCATATATTTT.

This clonotype was counted many times. The V and J genes are TRBV7-9 and TRBJ1-1, with a tentative D call TRBD1 (5 bases). The V gene's germline CDR1 is SEHNR and CDR2 FQNEAQ (reference sequence). V shed 4 bases and J shed 4 bases, with 16 bases lying between them. The CDR3 has 15 residues. The CDR3 loop reads CASSSSTGVGTEAFF. The CDR3 bases are TGTGCCAGCAGCTCTAGTACGGGGGTCGGCACTGAAGCTTTCTTT.

The sample holds many counts of this clonotype. The gene calls are TRBV2 and TRBJ2-1; D may be TRBD2 (7 bases). The CDR3 sequence is 15 residues long. V was clipped by 4 bases and J by 2 bases, with 12 bases between them. The germline CDR1 and CDR2 sequences are SNHLY and FYNNEI. CDR3 in DNA: TGTGCCAGCAGTGTGGCGGGGGCCGCCTACAATGAGCAGTTCTTC. Encoded protein: CASSVAGAAYNEQFF.